This entry lists 9 T cell receptor beta chains sequenced from one sample in a study of blood T cell repertoires in COVID-19. Only in-frame clones appear in the TCRdb table, and some are missing; sequencing was by immunoSEQ multiplex PCR. The table lists some 70,000 clones, approximately 79% of them singletons. The sequenced material came from peripheral blood. The source is an older woman with acute or convalescent COVID-19.

This chain connects TRBV7-6 to TRBJ2-1, with D perhaps TRBD1 (5 bases). The CDR3 runs to 15 residues. CDR1 is SGHVS, CDR2 FNYEAQ, per germline. The V end was cut by 3 bases, the J end by 9 bases, with 18 bases between. The CDR3 region has the DNA TGTGCCAGCAGCTTCGACAGTTCCTACAATAGTGAGCAGTTCTTC. Its translation: CASSFDSSYNSEQFF. Filled out from reference TRBV7-6 and TRBJ2-1, the complete variable domain reads GAGVSQSPRYKVTKRGQDVALRCDPISGHVSLYWYRQALGQGPEFLTYFNYEAQQDKSGLPNDRFSAERPEGSISTLTIQRTEQRDSAMYRCASSFDSSYNSEQFFGPGTRLTVL.

V and J are TRBV5-4 and TRBJ1-1; possibly TRBD1 for D (6 bases). The V gene's germline CDR1 is SGHNT and CDR2 YYREEE (reference sequence). The V and J ends lost 4 bases and 6 bases respectively, with 13 bases between them. The length of the CDR3 is 13 residues. Here the CDR3 DNA reads TGTGCCAGCAGCCTACAGGGATTACCTGAAGCTTTCTTT. It encodes CASSLQGLPEAFF.

The gene calls are TRBV7-3 and TRBJ1-1; D may be TRBD1 (6 bases). V lost 5 bases, J lost 4 bases, and 17 bases lay in between. This CDR3 has 15 amino acids. Germline CDR1 is SGHTA and CDR2 is FQGTGA. The CDR3 bases are TGTGCCAGCAGCCCTACCCCGGGGGGCGGCACTGAAGCTTTCTTT. This encodes CASSPTPGGGTEAFF.

Only a few counts were recorded for this clone. CDR3 coding DNA: TGCGCCAGCAGCTTGGAAACAGGGATGTATTATGAGCAGTTCTTC. Residues: CASSLETGMYYEQFF. The chain has TRBV5-1 and TRBJ2-1; D possibly corresponds to TRBD1 (6 bases). CDR3 length: 15 amino acids. The germline V and J ends were trimmed by 0 bases and 8 bases, with 15 bases remaining between them. Germline CDR1 and CDR2: SGHRS and YFSETQ. The full variable domain, in which reference TRBV5-1 and TRBJ2-1 provide the parts outside the CDR3, is KAGVTQTPRYLIKTRGQQVTLSCSPISGHRSVSWYQQTPGQGLQFLFEYFSETQRNKGNFPGRFSGRQFSNSRSEMNVSTLELGDSALYLCASSLETGMYYEQFFGPGTRLTVL.

The V call is TRBV6-6, the J call TRBJ2-7; D is possibly TRBD1 (6 bases). The CDR3 totals 12 residues. The V and J ends lost 6 bases and 2 bases respectively, with 8 bases between them. Germline loops: CDR1 MNHNY, CDR2 SVGAGI (reference sequence). The CDR3 sequence: CASRRQAYEQYF. In DNA form, the CDR3 reads TGTGCCAGCAGGAGACAGGCCTACGAGCAGTACTTC.

This chain joins TRBV5-1 and TRBJ1-2, with D perhaps TRBD1 (5 bases). Germline CDR1 is SGHRS and CDR2 is YFSETQ. The CDR3 runs to 14 residues. The V gene lost 4 bases and the J gene lost 8 bases, with 18 bases spanning the gap. The CDR3 nucleotides are TGCGCCAGCAGCCCCCCGACAGAAGGCAAGGGCTACACCTTC. It specifies CASSPPTEGKGYTF.

The chain joins TRBV5-1 to TRBJ1-6; TRBD1 is a possible D gene (6 bases). Germline CDR1 and CDR2: SGHRS and YFSETQ. V gave up 0 bases and J gave up 8 bases, with 12 bases separating them. This CDR3 is built from 15 residues. CDR3 nucleotide sequence: TGCGCCAGCAGCTTGGAACAGGGAGAGTATTCACCCCTCCACTTT. It yields the protein CASSLEQGEYSPLHF.

The V call is TRBV5-1, the J call TRBJ2-7; no definite D call. CDR3 length equals 14 residues. Trimming cost V 0 bases and J 0 bases, with 7 bases left between them. The germline V gene encodes CDR1 SGHRS and CDR2 YFSETQ. CDR3 bases: TGCGCCAGCAGCTTGGGGCTTTCCTCCTACGAGCAGTACTTC. The encoded protein is CASSLGLSSYEQYF.

This chain connects TRBV9 to TRBJ2-2, with D uncertain. This CDR3 comprises 14 residues. Trimming shortened V by 3 bases and J by 4 bases, and 10 bases separated the two germline ends. Germline V gene lookup returns CDR1 SGDLS and CDR2 YYNGEE. CDR3: CASSGPITTGELFF. Here the CDR3 DNA reads TGTGCCAGCAGCGGGCCGATTACCACCGGGGAGCTGTTTTTT.